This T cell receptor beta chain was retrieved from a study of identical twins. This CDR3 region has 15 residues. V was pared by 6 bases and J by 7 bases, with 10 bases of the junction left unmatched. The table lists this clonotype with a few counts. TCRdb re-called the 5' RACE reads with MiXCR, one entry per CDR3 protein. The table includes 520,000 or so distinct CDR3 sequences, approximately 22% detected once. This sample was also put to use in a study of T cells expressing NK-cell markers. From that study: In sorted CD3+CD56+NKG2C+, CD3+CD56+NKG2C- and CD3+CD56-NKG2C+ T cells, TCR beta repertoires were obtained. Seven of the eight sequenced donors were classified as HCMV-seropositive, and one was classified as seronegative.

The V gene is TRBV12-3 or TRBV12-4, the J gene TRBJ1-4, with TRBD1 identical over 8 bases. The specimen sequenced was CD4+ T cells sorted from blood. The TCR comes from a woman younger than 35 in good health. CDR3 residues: CASSLSGGSGEKLFF. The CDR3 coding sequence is TGTGCCAGCAGCCTTTCAGGGGGCTCTGGTGAAAAACTGTTTTTT.